Shown below are 30 T cell receptor beta chains from a single sample sequenced in a study of blood T cell repertoires in COVID-19. This table comes from immunoSEQ multiplex PCR, and its TCRdb copy is limited to in-frame clones, with some not included. The sample lists roughly 520,000 clones; approximately 88% were seen once. Sequencing was done on a sample of PBMCs or T cells enriched from blood (not recorded which). Source of these receptors: a middle-aged woman who had recovered from COVID-19.

The rearrangement links TRBV11-3 to TRBJ2-3; D may be TRBD2 (6 bases). CDR3 length: 14 residues. Germline CDR1 is SGHNT and CDR2 is YENEEA. Trimming stripped 1 base from V and 2 bases from J, with 7 bases between. The CDR3 loop is CASSLGTNTDTQYF. The CDR3, as DNA: TGTGCCAGCAGCTTAGGGACTAACACAGATACGCAGTATTTT.

This chain joins TRBV15 and TRBJ2-2; D gene unclear. V was pared by 0 bases and J by 1 base, with 12 bases between. The germline gives CDR1 LNHNV, CDR2 YYDKDF (reference sequence). This CDR3 has 17 residues. CDR3 coding DNA: TGTGCCACCAGCAGAGAGAACTCGTACGAGAACACCGGGGAGCTGTTTTTT. It is translated as CATSRENSYENTGELFF.

This sequence joins TRBV5-4 and TRBJ2-7, with D uncertain. V lost 2 bases and J 0 bases, leaving 6 bases between the germline ends. CDR3 length: 13 amino acids. Germline V gives CDR1 SGHNT, CDR2 YYREEE (reference sequence). This chain's CDR3 is CASSLASSYEQYF. As DNA, the CDR3 is TGTGCCAGCAGCTTAGCTAGCTCCTACGAGCAGTACTTC. Filled out from reference TRBV5-4 and TRBJ2-7, the complete variable domain reads ETGVTQSPTHLIKTRGQQVTLRCSSQSGHNTVSWYQQALGQGPQFIFQYYREEENGRGNFPPRFSGLQFPNYSSELNVNALELDDSALYLCASSLASSYEQYFGPGTRLTVT.

This clone showed up just once. This CDR3 reads CASSLSPREGRLKGYTF. As DNA, the CDR3 is TGTGCCAGCAGTTTATCCCCCCGGGAGGGGCGGCTAAAAGGCTACACCTTC. This chain connects TRBV27 to TRBJ1-2, with D perhaps matching TRBD1 (5 bases). V was clipped by 0 bases and J by 8 bases, with 22 bases between them. Germline V gives CDR1 MNHEY, CDR2 SMNVEV (reference sequence). The length of the CDR3 is 17 residues.

V gene TRBV11-3 combines with J gene TRBJ2-1, with 9 bases identical to TRBD1. The germline V gene encodes CDR1 SGHNT and CDR2 YENEEA. The CDR3 contains 16 residues. After removal of 2 bases from V and 2 bases from J, the junction contained 4 bases not matched to a gene. The CDR3 DNA is TGTGCCAGCAGCTTAACCGGGACAGGGCCCTACAATGAGCAGTTCTTC. Its protein product is CASSLTGTGPYNEQFF. Filled out from reference TRBV11-3 and TRBJ2-1, the complete variable domain reads EAGVVQSPRYKIIEKKQPVAFWCNPISGHNTLYWYLQNLGQGPELLIRYENEEAVDDSQLPKDRFSAERLKGVDSTLKIQPAELGDSAVYLCASSLTGTGPYNEQFFGPGTRLTVL.

This chain links TRBV6-6 with TRBJ1-5; D call uncertain. Trimming cost V 4 bases and J 4 bases, with 14 bases left between them. This CDR3 has 15 amino acids. Germline V gene sequence: CDR1 MNHNY, CDR2 SVGAGI (reference sequence). CDR3 sequence reads: CASSFQTTGNQPQHF. CDR3 nucleotide sequence: TGTGCCAGCAGTTTCCAAACGACGGGAAATCAGCCCCAGCATTTT.

This clone was observed a single time. CDR3: CASSVPGQGHTEAFF. The CDR3 DNA reads TGTGCCAGCAGCGTACCGGGACAGGGCCACACTGAAGCTTTCTTT. The rearrangement joins TRBV7-9 to TRBJ1-1, with 9 bases matching TRBD1. The CDR3 contains 15 residues. The V gene's germline CDR1 is SEHNR and CDR2 FQNEAQ (reference sequence). V was pared by 5 bases and J by 3 bases, with 7 bases of the junction left unmatched.

The V and J genes are TRBV10-3 and TRBJ1-1; perhaps TRBD1 as D (5 bases). Per germline, CDR1 ENHRY and CDR2 SYGVKD. The V and J ends lost 5 bases and 1 base respectively, with 11 bases between them. The CDR3 is made up of 14 amino acids. The CDR3 is CAISSREENTEAFF. The CDR3 DNA reads as TGTGCCATCAGTTCCAGGGAAGAGAACACTGAAGCTTTCTTT.

This clone was observed a single time. The genes are TRBV19 and TRBJ2-1, with TRBD1 matching over 9 bases. With 5 bases clipped from V and 6 bases from J, the junction kept 2 bases outside the gene matches. CDR3 length: 13 residues. The germline CDR1 and CDR2 sequences are LNHDA and SQIVND (reference sequence). CDR3 in DNA: TGTGCCAGTAGTGAGGGACAGGGCAATGAGCAGTTCTTC. This gives the protein CASSEGQGNEQFF.

This chain uses TRBV3-1 (or the pseudogene TRBV3-2) with TRBJ2-7; the D gene is possibly TRBD2 (6 bases). Germline-derived CDR1 and CDR2 are LGHDT and YNNKEL (reference sequence). V shed 4 bases and J shed 3 bases, with 10 bases lying between them. CDR3 length: 13 amino acids. For the CDR3, the DNA is TGTGCCAGCAGCCCCGGACTACTCTACGAGCAGTACTTC. Translated, it gives CASSPGLLYEQYF.

The genes are TRBV6-1 and TRBJ1-4; TRBD1 agrees at 7 bases. V was pared by 0 bases and J by 7 bases, with 5 bases of the junction left unmatched. The germline V gene has CDR1 MNHNS and CDR2 SASEGT. The length of the CDR3 is 15 residues. DNA for the CDR3: TGTGCCAGCAGTGAAGCACAGGGGCTCGGTGAAAAACTGTTTTTT. Protein sequence: CASSEAQGLGEKLFF.

This clone was recorded only once. This chain uses TRBV29-1 with TRBJ2-7, with D hard to call. Germline V CDR1 and CDR2: SQVTM, ANQGSEA. CDR3 length: 12 amino acids. The V end lost 4 bases, the J end lost 1 base, and 8 bases lay between the germline ends. CDR3 region: CSVASESYEQYF. The CDR3 nucleotides are TGCAGCGTTGCGAGCGAGTCCTACGAGCAGTACTTC.

The CDR3 protein is CASSERELSEQYF. In DNA form, the CDR3 reads TGTGCCAGCAGTGAACGGGAATTGAGCGAGCAGTACTTC. The rearrangement joins TRBV6-1 to TRBJ2-7, with D possibly TRBD2 on 5 matching bases. The V end was cut by 2 bases, the J end by 6 bases, with 11 bases between. In germline, CDR1 is MNHNS, CDR2 SASEGT. The CDR3 has 13 amino acids.

CDR3 nucleotide sequence: TGCGCCAGCAGCCAAGCGGCGGGGGCGCGGGGTGAAAAACTGTTTTTT. This sequence encodes CASSQAAGARGEKLFF. V is TRBV4-1 and J is TRBJ1-4, with a weak D call TRBD1 (6 bases). CDR1 is MGHRA, CDR2 YSYEKL, per germline. The germline V and J ends were trimmed by 1 base and 7 bases, with 16 bases remaining between them. This CDR3 spans 16 amino acids.

The chain links TRBV18 to TRBJ1-1, with D uncertain. CDR3 length: 15 amino acids. The ends were cut back, 3 bases at V and 0 bases at J, with 11 bases in the middle. Germline loops: CDR1 KGHSH, CDR2 LQKENI. The CDR3 nucleotides read TGTGCCAGCTCACCTAGTCGGAGCATGAACACTGAAGCTTTCTTT. This sequence encodes CASSPSRSMNTEAFF. Filled out from reference TRBV18 and TRBJ1-1, the complete variable domain reads NAGVMQNPRHLVRRRGQEARLRCSPMKGHSHVYWYRQLPEEGLKFMVYLQKENIIDESGMPKERFSAEFPKEGPSILRIQQVVRGDSAAYFCASSPSRSMNTEAFFGQGTRLTVV.

The V gene is TRBV10-3, the J gene TRBJ2-5; maybe TRBD1 (6 bases). The CDR3 is 16 residues long. V gave up 3 bases and J gave up 1 base, with 15 bases separating them. Germline V gene data show CDR1 as ENHRY and CDR2 as SYGVKD. CDR3 nucleotides: TGTGCCATCAGTGACCAAGTGGGACAATCCCAAGAGACCCAGTACTTC. Its translation: CAISDQVGQSQETQYF.

The CDR3 nucleotides read TGTGCCATCAGTGAGTCTGGGTTAGCGGGAGGACGCACAAGTAGCACAGATACGCAGTATTTT. Translated, it gives CAISESGLAGGRTSSTDTQYF. V and J are TRBV10-3 and TRBJ2-3; TRBD2 matches at 10 bases. The CDR3 runs 21 residues. The germline V gene encodes CDR1 ENHRY and CDR2 SYGVKD. With V trimmed by 0 bases and J by 0 bases, 15 bases remained unmatched.

The chain recombines TRBV19 with TRBJ2-6; D remains unclear. The CDR3 extends over 16 amino acids. V dropped 1 base and J dropped 3 bases, with 10 bases sitting between them. Germline CDR1 reads LNHDA; CDR2 reads SQIVND (reference sequence). DNA for the CDR3: TGTGCCAGTAGTATAGGTCAGGCCTATGGGGCCAACGTCCTGACTTTC. The encoded protein is CASSIGQAYGANVLTF.

The rearrangement uses TRBV11-2 and TRBJ2-5; 7 nucleotides match TRBD1. With 5 bases clipped from V and 3 bases from J, the junction kept 9 bases outside the gene matches. The CDR3 runs to 15 residues. CDR1 and CDR2 (germline): SGHAT, FQNNGV. The CDR3 region is CASSQNTGVEETQYF. Here the CDR3 DNA reads TGTGCCAGCAGCCAAAACACAGGGGTCGAAGAGACCCAGTACTTC. Based on the CDR3 plus reference TRBV11-2 and TRBJ2-5, the full variable domain is EAGVAQSPRYKIIEKRQSVAFWCNPISGHATLYWYQQILGQGPKLLIQFQNNGVVDDSQLPKDRFSAERLKGVDSTLKIQPAKLEDSAVYLCASSQNTGVEETQYFGPGTRLLVL.

This clone was detected only once. The chain has TRBV3-1 (or the pseudogene TRBV3-2) and TRBJ2-3; TRBD1 might be the D (6 bases). Germline CDR1 and CDR2: LGHDT and YNNKEL (reference sequence). The V end lost 2 bases, the J end lost 1 base, and 10 bases lay between the germline ends. This CDR3 has 15 amino acids. The CDR3 DNA reads TGTGCCAGCAGCCAATCAGGGGCTCGCACAGATACGCAGTATTTT. This sequence encodes CASSQSGARTDTQYF.

The chain joins TRBV27 to TRBJ2-1, with 8 positions matching TRBD2. The V segment lost 5 bases and the J segment 4 bases; nucleotides outside the gene matches: 10. The CDR3 covers 16 residues. Germline V gives CDR1 MNHEY, CDR2 SMNVEV (reference sequence). This chain's CDR3 is CASSPSAGDSYNEQFF. The CDR3 DNA reads as TGTGCCAGCAGTCCGTCAGCGGGAGACAGTTACAATGAGCAGTTCTTC.

The chain uses TRBV4-3 and TRBJ2-7, with 9 bases fitting TRBD2. The CDR3 length is 15 residues. Germline CDR1 LGHNA, CDR2 YSLEER. V was pared by 1 base and J by 4 bases, with 5 bases of the junction left unmatched. The CDR3 DNA reads as TGCGCCAGCAGCCAAGTGGCTAGCGGGGATTACGAGCAGTACTTC. Translated: CASSQVASGDYEQYF.

The gene calls are TRBV11-3 and TRBJ1-1; tentatively, D is TRBD1 (5 bases). The CDR3 runs to 14 residues. Germline-derived CDR1 and CDR2 are SGHNT and YENEEA. V dropped 6 bases and J dropped 0 bases, with 11 bases sitting between them. CDR3 residues: CASSRGKLNTEAFF. The CDR3 nucleotides read TGTGCCAGCAGTAGGGGAAAATTGAACACTGAAGCTTTCTTT.

CDR3 protein: CASSLPDQPQHF. DNA for the CDR3: TGTGCCAGCAGCCTCCCCGATCAGCCCCAGCATTTT. The gene calls are TRBV5-4 and TRBJ1-5; D uncertain. V was shortened by 4 bases and J by 5 bases, with 7 bases between the two germline ends. The CDR3 consists of 12 residues. From germline, CDR1 is SGHNT and CDR2 YYREEE (reference sequence). The full variable domain, rest sourced from reference TRBV5-4 and TRBJ1-5, is ETGVTQSPTHLIKTRGQQVTLRCSSQSGHNTVSWYQQALGQGPQFIFQYYREEENGRGNFPPRFSGLQFPNYSSELNVNALELDDSALYLCASSLPDQPQHFGDGTRLSIL.

The chain has TRBV7-8 and TRBJ1-1; tentatively, D is TRBD1 (6 bases). The germline V and J ends were trimmed by 6 bases and 0 bases, with 11 bases remaining between them. CDR1 SGHVS and CDR2 FQNEAQ come from the germline V gene. This CDR3 is 14 amino acids long. The CDR3 DNA reads as TGTGCCAGCAGAACTGACAGGCTGAACACTGAAGCTTTCTTT. Translated, it gives CASRTDRLNTEAFF. The variable domain in full, with the rest retrieved from reference TRBV7-8 and TRBJ1-1, is GAGVSQSPRYKVAKRGQDVALRCDPISGHVSLFWYQQALGQGPEFLTYFQNEAQLDKSGLPSDRFFAERPEGSVSTLKIQRTQQEDSAVYLCASRTDRLNTEAFFGQGTRLTVV.

The CDR3 spells CTGDRGGTEAFF. In nucleotides, the CDR3 is TGCACTGGGGACAGGGGAGGCACTGAAGCTTTCTTT. This rearrangement joins TRBV29-1 to TRBJ1-1, with 10 positions matching TRBD1. There are 12 residues in the CDR3. Germline values: CDR1 SQVTM, CDR2 ANQGSEA.

In nucleotides, the CDR3 is TGTGCCAGCAGCCAAAATCCAACCGGGGGGCAGGGAGGAAGGGGCTACACCTTC. It codes for CASSQNPTGGQGGRGYTF. The chain employs TRBV3-1 (or the pseudogene TRBV3-2) and TRBJ1-2; D might be TRBD1 (6 bases). The CDR3 has 18 amino acids. V dropped 2 bases and J dropped 8 bases, with 27 bases sitting between them. The germline gives CDR1 LGHDT, CDR2 YNNKEL (reference sequence).

J is TRBJ2-3 and V is TRBV12-5; TRBD1 aligns across 8 bases. V was clipped by 7 bases and J by 4 bases; unmatched bases: 7. The CDR3 spans 14 residues. Germline V lookup: CDR1 LGHNT, CDR2 FRNRAP. The CDR3 DNA follows: TGTGCTAGTGCCGTAGGACAGGGCTCAGATACGCAGTATTTT. Protein product: CASAVGQGSDTQYF.

The genes are TRBV7-9 and TRBJ1-5; the D gene is possibly TRBD1 (6 bases). Trimming cost V 3 bases and J 3 bases, with 9 bases left between them. The CDR3 has 14 residues. CDR1 and CDR2 from the germline V gene are SEHNR and FQNEAQ (reference sequence). Here the CDR3 DNA reads TGTGCCAGCAGCTTCAGGGGCTCCAATCAGCCCCAGCATTTT. Translated, it gives CASSFRGSNQPQHF. Full variable domain (remainder filled in from reference TRBV7-9 and TRBJ1-5): DTGVSQNPRHKITKRGQNVTFRCDPISEHNRLYWYRQTLGQGPEFLTYFQNEAQLEKSRLLSDRFSAERPKGSFSTLEIQRTEQGDSAMYLCASSFRGSNQPQHFGDGTRLSIL.

The chain has TRBV7-2 and TRBJ1-1; 8 positions match TRBD1. Losses at the gene ends were 4 bases for V and 2 bases for J; bases not matched to a gene: 9. CDR3 length equals 16 residues. CDR1 is SGHTA and CDR2 is FQGNSA in the germline V gene. The CDR3 region is CASSSWTGRVNTEAFF. The CDR3 DNA reads as TGTGCCAGCAGCTCCTGGACAGGGAGGGTAAACACTGAAGCTTTCTTT.